The TCR beta chain described here comes from a study of graft-versus-host responses after intestinal transplantation. About the research overall: Transplants given to recipients were multivisceral, liver-intestinal, or isolated intestinal. Induction with anti-thymocyte globulin, then tacrolimus and steroids for approximately three years, was given to all recipients.

Method: immunoSEQ multiplex PCR; TCRdb's copy keeps in-frame clones and lacks some. The sample lists approximately 68,000 clones, roughly 90% occurring once. Whole-study results and caveats: GvH clones occurred in recipient marrow; some first appeared in ileum or blood.

In regard to this clone: Its antigen is undetermined.

The CDR3 covers 14 residues. V was pared by 5 bases and J by 5 bases, with 8 bases of the junction left unmatched. Germline CDR1 and CDR2: MNHEY and SMNVEV (reference sequence). The sample was unstimulated CD8+ T cells sorted from spleen or lymph node cells, taken before transplant. This sequence joins TRBV27 and TRBJ1-1; 7 positions agree with TRBD1. The sequence derives from a human donor who was the organ donor for an intestinal transplant. CDR3 bases: TGTGCCAGCAGTCAGGGGGTACAGCGGACTGAAGCTTTCTTT. It yields the protein CASSQGVQRTEAFF.